The 23 T cell receptor beta chains below all came from one sample that was sequenced in a study of T cells in Graves' hyperthyroidism and ophthalmopathy. The TCR beta CDR3 regions underwent amplification using RNA transcripts as the source. HTBI primers were employed in a first-round RT-PCR of the TCR CDR3. Each CDR3 protein gets one entry after TCRdb re-called the multiplex PCR reads with MiXCR. The sample lists under 400,000 distinct CDR3 sequences, 15% to 20% seen once, with less than 65% in the top ten. The sample comprised blood. The receptors derive from a woman in her forties or fifties with Graves' hyperthyroidism.

In its sample, this clonotype was seen a few times. The CDR3 region is CASPVGKRGYNEQFF. The CDR3 DNA sequence: TGTGCCAGCCCGGTGGGGAAGCGGGGGTACAATGAGCAGTTCTTC. The genes are TRBV6-4 and TRBJ2-1; 8 nucleotides agree with TRBD2. The V gene's germline CDR1 is MRHNA and CDR2 SNTAGT. Losses at the gene ends were 8 bases for V and 4 bases for J; bases not matched to a gene: 10. The CDR3 is made up of 15 amino acids.

This clonotype was seen many times. The chain has TRBV28 and TRBJ2-7; weak D call: TRBD2 (5 bases). The CDR3 is 14 amino acids. The V gene lost 2 bases and the J gene lost 0 bases, with 8 bases spanning the gap. In germline, CDR1 is MDHEN, CDR2 SYDVKM. The CDR3 here is CASSLTAGSYEQYF. The CDR3 bases are TGTGCCAGCAGTTTAACGGCGGGCTCCTACGAGCAGTACTTC.

There are many counts of this clonotype. This sequence joins TRBV6-1 and TRBJ1-2, with D perhaps TRBD1 (5 bases). The CDR3 loop spans 13 amino acids. Per germline, CDR1 MNHNS and CDR2 SASEGT. Trimming removed 0 bases at V and 8 bases at J, with 10 bases between. The CDR3 nucleotides are TGTGCCAGCAGTGAAGCCGGGACTAGAGGCTACACCTTC. It yields the protein CASSEAGTRGYTF.

The V and J genes are TRBV6-2 or TRBV6-3 and TRBJ1-6; TRBD1 is a possible D gene (6 bases). The germline gives CDR1 MNHEY, CDR2 SVGEGT. Between the trimmed V and J ends, which lost 5 bases and 10 bases, there was a span of 12 bases. There are 13 residues in the CDR3. CDR3 region: CASSHRDGSPLHF. The CDR3 DNA sequence: TGTGCCAGCAGTCACAGGGACGGCTCACCCCTCCACTTT.

The table lists this clonotype with many counts. The chain recombines TRBV7-8 with TRBJ2-3; a possible D gene is TRBD2 (5 bases). Trimming took 6 bases from V and 2 from J, leaving 15 bases between them. The CDR3 consists of 15 residues. Germline assignment: CDR1 SGHVS and CDR2 FQNEAQ. The CDR3 nucleotides are TGTGCCAGCAGGGCTGGGCGGGCCACCACAGATACGCAGTATTTT. It is translated as CASRAGRATTDTQYF.

This clonotype was picked up many times. The V gene is TRBV18, the J gene TRBJ2-5; D is unclear. V lost 0 bases and J lost 2, with 4 bases in between. This CDR3 contains 13 residues. Germline CDR1 reads KGHSH; CDR2 reads LQKENI. CDR3 protein: CASSPPSQETQYF. Written as DNA, the CDR3 is TGTGCCAGCTCACCACCAAGTCAAGAGACCCAGTACTTC.

This clonotype was counted ten times or more. This chain links TRBV18 with TRBJ2-7, with D unclear. V shed 2 bases and J shed 2 bases, with 13 bases lying between them. The CDR3 has 15 residues. Germline V CDR1 and CDR2: KGHSH, LQKENI. Here the CDR3 reads CASSPGQENTYEQYF. Written as DNA, the CDR3 is TGTGCCAGCTCACCAGGTCAGGAAAATACCTACGAGCAGTACTTC.

This clonotype has just one count. The CDR3 DNA reads TGTGCCAGCAGTGACCTGGGGGGGGCGGCCTACAATGAGCAGTTCTTC. Amino acid sequence: CASSDLGGAAYNEQFF. This chain uses TRBV28 with TRBJ2-1; a weak D match, TRBD2 (7 bases). Germline CDR1 reads MDHEN; CDR2 reads SYDVKM. Trimming removed 5 bases from V and 2 bases from J, with 16 bases in between. The CDR3 loop spans 16 amino acids.

Many counts were recorded for this clonotype. The chain combines TRBV12-3 or TRBV12-4 with TRBJ1-1; 8 bases align to TRBD1. The CDR3 has 16 residues. V dropped 1 base and J dropped 0; count of bases not matched to a gene: 4. The CDR3 region is CASSLEAGGLNTEAFF. DNA of the CDR3: TGTGCCAGCAGTTTAGAAGCAGGGGGCCTGAACACTGAAGCTTTCTTT.

Only a few counts were recorded for this clonotype. The chain joins TRBV3-1 to TRBJ1-4; D remains ambiguous. The germline V gene encodes CDR1 LGHDT and CDR2 YNNKEL (reference sequence). Trimming shortened V by 1 base and J by 4 bases, and 10 bases separated the two germline ends. The CDR3 extends over 15 amino acids. CDR3 in DNA: TGTGCCAGCAGCCAAGTCGGCGGGAATAATGAAAAACTGTTTTTT. This translates into CASSQVGGNNEKLFF.

This chain uses TRBV29-1 with TRBJ2-1, with 9 bases fitting TRBD2. Germline V gene lookup returns CDR1 SQVTM and CDR2 ANQGSEA. After removal of 6 bases from V and 4 bases from J, the junction contained 7 bases not matched to a gene. This CDR3 is 14 amino acids long. The CDR3 coding sequence is TGCAGCGTCCTCAGCGGGGGGTTATACAATGAGCAGTTCTTC. The encoded protein is CSVLSGGLYNEQFF.

This chain joins TRBV20-1 and TRBJ2-3, with D tentatively TRBD1 (5 bases). Deletions cut 5 bases from V and 3 bases from J, with 15 bases between. The CDR3 loop spans 14 amino acids. Germline V lookup: CDR1 DFQATT, CDR2 SNEGSKA (reference sequence). CDR3 sequence reads: CSAFGGAGTDTQYF. The CDR3 DNA reads TGCAGTGCTTTCGGTGGGGCAGGAACAGATACGCAGTATTTT.

The V and J genes are TRBV6-1 and TRBJ2-5; 8 nucleotides line up with TRBD1. The length of the CDR3 is 14 residues. Trimming took 7 bases from V and 2 from J; bases not matched to a gene: 6. Germline CDR1 reads MNHNS; CDR2 reads SASEGT. In nucleotides, the CDR3 is TGTGCCAGCAATGACAGGGGTGGGCAAGAGACCCAGTACTTC. Translation gives CASNDRGGQETQYF.

The chain recombines TRBV19 with TRBJ2-7; TRBD1 aligns across 8 bases. V lost 5 bases to trimming and J lost 2 bases; unmatched junction nucleotides: 5. The CDR3 has 14 amino acids. Germline CDR1 is LNHDA and CDR2 is SQIVND (reference sequence). The CDR3 DNA reads as TGTGCCAGTAGTCCTTCGGGACAGGCCTACGAGCAGTACTTC. This translates into CASSPSGQAYEQYF.

The V gene is TRBV5-1, the J gene TRBJ1-6; weak D call: TRBD1 (5 bases). Germline V CDR1 and CDR2: SGHRS, YFSETQ. CDR3 length equals 15 residues. Trimming took 4 bases from V and 5 from J, leaving 13 bases between them. The CDR3 DNA reads TGCGCCAGCAGCCTAGGACGGGGCAATAATTCACCCCTCCACTTT. It encodes CASSLGRGNNSPLHF.

The sample holds many counts of this clonotype. This chain connects TRBV30 to TRBJ2-3, with D possibly being TRBD1 (6 bases). The V gene's germline CDR1 is GTSNPN and CDR2 SVGIG (reference sequence). The ends were cut back, 0 bases at V and 3 bases at J, with 13 bases in the middle. The CDR3 length is 15 residues. The CDR3 loop is CAWSVSGVETDTQYF. The CDR3 DNA reads as TGTGCCTGGAGTGTATCAGGGGTGGAAACAGATACGCAGTATTTT.

The chain links TRBV19 to TRBJ1-5; D perhaps matches TRBD1 (5 bases). CDR3 length: 14 amino acids. Germline CDR1 is LNHDA and CDR2 is SQIVND (reference sequence). Trimming cost V 5 bases and J 9 bases, with 17 bases left between them. CDR3 nucleotide sequence: TGTGCCAGTAGTTCCGGGCCTCCTGGGGGGCCCCAGCATTTT. As protein: CASSSGPPGGPQHF.

This clonotype has a count of ten or more. The chain carries TRBV28 and TRBJ1-4; 7 nucleotides agree with TRBD1. Germline V CDR1 and CDR2: MDHEN, SYDVKM. The junction had 8 bases not matched to a gene; V was cut back by 0 bases and J by 7 bases. This CDR3 is 16 amino acids long. The CDR3, as DNA: TGTGCCAGCAGTTTATGGCCAACGACAGGGCTTGAAAAACTGTTTTTT. It specifies CASSLWPTTGLEKLFF.

The chain uses TRBV10-3 and TRBJ2-5; 16 nucleotides align to TRBD2. V shed 8 bases and J 5 bases; nucleotides not matched to a gene: 5. This CDR3 region has 15 residues. Germline V gene lookup returns CDR1 ENHRY and CDR2 SYGVKD. Written as DNA, the CDR3 is TGTGCCATCGGAAAGGGACTAGCGGGGGGGGAGACCCAGTACTTC. Protein: CAIGKGLAGGETQYF.

The sample holds a few counts of this clonotype. The J gene is TRBJ1-5, the V gene TRBV27; D is undetermined. V was cut by 2 bases and J by 0 bases, with 8 bases left in between. The germline V gene has CDR1 MNHEY and CDR2 SMNVEV (reference sequence). The CDR3 extends over 15 amino acids. The CDR3 loop is CASSLRQYSNQPQHF. For the CDR3, the DNA is TGTGCCAGCAGTTTAAGGCAGTATAGCAATCAGCCCCAGCATTTT.

In this sample, this clonotype turned up many times. The chain employs TRBV30 and TRBJ1-1; D is uncertain. Germline V gene lookup returns CDR1 GTSNPN and CDR2 SVGIG (reference sequence). The CDR3 is 13 amino acids. Between the trimmed V and J ends, which lost 6 bases and 6 bases, there was a span of 17 bases. The CDR3 reads CACRNAPGAEAFF. The CDR3, as DNA: TGTGCCTGCCGAAACGCGCCCGGCGCTGAAGCTTTCTTT.

Many counts were recorded for this clonotype. The J gene is TRBJ1-2, the V gene TRBV3-1, with TRBD1 matching 8 bases. With 4 bases clipped from V and 7 bases from J, the junction kept 8 bases outside the gene matches. The CDR3 is made up of 14 amino acids. Germline CDR1 reads LGHDT; CDR2 reads YNNKEL (reference sequence). The CDR3 is CASSREQGVGGYTF. For the CDR3, the DNA is TGTGCCAGCAGCCGGGAACAGGGGGTAGGTGGCTACACCTTC.

This clonotype came up a few times. The rearrangement joins TRBV5-1 to TRBJ2-1; D is undetermined. CDR1 SGHRS and CDR2 YFSETQ come from the germline V gene. The CDR3 covers 12 residues. The ends were cut back, 10 bases at V and 0 bases at J, with 8 bases in the middle. The CDR3 sequence is CASLDSYNEQFF. The CDR3 DNA is TGCGCCTCCTTGGACTCCTACAATGAGCAGTTCTTC.